Listed below are T cell receptor beta chains from one sample, sequenced in a study of blood T cell repertoires in COVID-19. Clones were read by immunoSEQ multiplex PCR, and TCRdb kept only the in-frame ones, dropping some. The data contain 120,000 to 150,000 clones, more than 75% of them singletons. The sample was peripheral blood. These receptors originate from a man aged 50 or older who had recovered from COVID-19. CDR3s leave out the opening cysteine and the closing phenylalanine or tryptophan. Not every row has a clone size; where given, it reads once, few, many or a size class.

V | size | CDR3
TRBV30 | . | AWMRGESGNTIY
TRBV6-1 | . | ASSEAGGTITGELF
TRBV7-9 | . | ASGSGQNSNQPQH
TRBV5-1 | few | ASSLGDTDQPQH
TRBV11-3 | . | ASSLDLGGGQHYEQY
TRBV5-1 | . | ASSQRTGRTGELF
TRBV10-3 | . | ATNPSGGSQETQY
TRBV11-2 | . | ASSLDYNGGAAPNYGYT
TRBV5-1 | once | ASSLEPPYEQY
TRBV11-2 | once | ASSLGWGLPTNEKLF
TRBV25-1 | few | ASSEGTGETDTQY
TRBV9 | . | ASSVEVWGGDGYT
TRBV6-2/TRBV6-3 | . | ASSWDLQAF
TRBV5-1 | . | ASSLELRGGTDTQY
TRBV18 | . | ASSGGQDSNQPQH
TRBV4-1 | . | ASSQDWQGAAPLH
TRBV19 | . | ASNRQGASVEQF
TRBV6-2/TRBV6-3 | . | ASSYGQGNVNEQF
TRBV30 | . | AWSVSGGLTDTQY
TRBV5-1 | . | ASSLNRPGGGAPTQETQY